This T cell receptor (beta chain) was sequenced in a study of spatial heterogeneity in lung cancer. Study-wide background: Within raw reads, each unique TCR and UMI combination appeared on average more than ten times. Study-wide points: Counts of expanded alpha and beta TCRs within tumors tracked the tumor nonsynonymous mutation count.

Many counts were recorded for this clonotype. Its antigen remains unidentified. Specified time point: sample taken at primary tumor resection. Samples were obtained from around 72 donors, all untreated early-stage non-small cell lung cancer patients. Unsorted samples of tumor, nontumor lung or frozen PBMC had their whole RNA sequenced. Each TCR cDNA molecule carried a unique molecular identifier. TCRdb analysed the 5' RACE reads with MiXCR anew, one entry per CDR3 protein. The table lists approximately 7,000 distinct CDR3 sequences, 12% of them singletons. The CDR3 runs to 15 residues. The V end lost 4 bases, the J end lost 4 bases, and 18 bases lay between the germline ends. Germline V CDR1 and CDR2: SGHRS, YFSETQ.

The V call is TRBV5-1, the J call TRBJ2-7; a weak D match, TRBD2 (6 bases). The source of this sequence is a male donor with early-stage non-small cell lung cancer. The source was lung tumor tissue, collected at surgery. DNA of the CDR3: TGCGCCAGCAGCGCCCAGCCAAGCGGGCCGTACGAGCAGTACTTC. Translated, it gives CASSAQPSGPYEQYF. The complete variable domain, with remaining parts taken from reference TRBV5-1 and TRBJ2-7, reads KAGVTQTPRYLIKTRGQQVTLSCSPISGHRSVSWYQQTPGQGLQFLFEYFSETQRNKGNFPGRFSGRQFSNSRSEMNVSTLELGDSALYLCASSAQPSGPYEQYFGPGTRLTVT.